This T cell receptor (beta chain) was identified in a study of technical replicates of blood from a handful of donors. Germline CDR1 reads MNHEY; CDR2 reads SVGAGI. V was clipped by 0 bases and J by 3 bases, with 11 bases between them. The CDR3 has 15 residues. Profiled with immunoSEQ multiplex PCR; TCRdb holds only in-frame clones, not every one. The sample shows 60,000 to 75,000 clones, about 97% of them seen only once. Material: T cells isolated from PBMCs. This chain uses TRBV6-5 with TRBJ1-2; weak D call: TRBD1 (5 bases). This clonotype was sampled from a human donor in good health. The CDR3: CASSYSREVDYGYTF. The CDR3, as DNA: TGTGCCAGCAGTTACTCCAGGGAAGTTGACTATGGCTACACCTTC.